This is a list of T cell receptor beta chains from one sample in a study of CD8 T cells in Susac syndrome. TCRdb processed the immunoSEQ multiplex PCR reads anew with MiXCR; each CDR3 protein has one entry. This sample yields roughly 200,000 distinct CDR3 sequences, of which 80% to 95% are seen a single time; 0.09% to 0.12% belongs to the top ten. Specimen: CD4+ T cells from PBMCs. Every receptor here comes from a human donor in good health. The CDR3 runs from the conserved cysteine through the conserved F or W. The D gene is left open where the match is weak. Clone size appears in some rows only: once, few, many, or a class for an expanded clone.

j_gene: TRBJ2-2
v_gene: TRBV6-5
d_gene: -
abundance: -
CDR3aa: CASSLSGVNTGELFF
CDR3nt: TGTGCCAGCAGTCTTAGCGGAGTGAACACCGGGGAGCTGTTTTTT

j_gene: TRBJ2-4
v_gene: TRBV5-4
d_gene: -
abundance: -
CDR3aa: CASSLPTLLAKNIQYF
CDR3nt: TGTGCCAGCAGCTTACCGACACTACTAGCCAAAAACATTCAGTACTTC

j_gene: TRBJ2-2
v_gene: TRBV5-1
d_gene: -
abundance: -
CDR3aa: CASSSGTLTGELFF
CDR3nt: TGCGCCAGCAGCTCCGGGACCCTCACCGGGGAGCTGTTTTTT

j_gene: TRBJ1-6
v_gene: TRBV6-5
d_gene: TRBD1
abundance: -
CDR3aa: CASSYNRGKSPLHF
CDR3nt: TGTGCCAGCAGTTACAACAGGGGGAAGTCACCCCTCCACTTT

j_gene: TRBJ1-5
v_gene: TRBV5-1
d_gene: -
abundance: -
CDR3aa: CASSLESLTGIQPQHF
CDR3nt: TGCGCCAGCAGCTTGGAGTCCCTTACAGGGATCCAGCCCCAGCATTTT

j_gene: TRBJ2-1
v_gene: TRBV5-1
d_gene: -
abundance: -
CDR3aa: CASSIGSAADEQFF
CDR3nt: TGCGCCAGCAGCATAGGATCCGCCGCCGATGAGCAGTTCTTC

j_gene: TRBJ2-1
v_gene: TRBV29-1
d_gene: TRBD1
abundance: -
CDR3aa: CSVVNRGMRNEQFF
CDR3nt: TGCAGCGTGGTAAACAGGGGAATGAGGAATGAGCAGTTCTTC

j_gene: TRBJ1-2
v_gene: TRBV30
d_gene: -
abundance: -
CDR3aa: CAWTRSRAGYTF
CDR3nt: TGTGCCTGGACAAGGTCCCGGGCTGGCTACACCTTC

j_gene: TRBJ1-2
v_gene: TRBV3-1
d_gene: -
abundance: -
CDR3aa: CASSQARGNYGYTF
CDR3nt: TGTGCCAGCAGCCAAGCGAGGGGCAACTATGGCTACACCTTC

j_gene: TRBJ1-1
v_gene: TRBV4-1
d_gene: -
abundance: -
CDR3aa: CASSRAGAQVMNTEAFF
CDR3nt: TGCGCCAGCAGCCGGGCAGGGGCGCAGGTCATGAACACTGAAGCTTTCTTT

j_gene: TRBJ1-5
v_gene: TRBV27
d_gene: TRBD1
abundance: -
CDR3aa: CASSDYRGGQPQHF
CDR3nt: TGTGCCAGCAGTGACTACAGGGGGGGCCAGCCCCAGCATTTT

j_gene: TRBJ2-3
v_gene: TRBV20-1
d_gene: -
abundance: -
CDR3aa: CSAPRDDTDTQYF
CDR3nt: TGCAGTGCTCCGCGGGATGACACAGATACGCAGTATTTT

j_gene: TRBJ1-2
v_gene: TRBV19
d_gene: TRBD1
abundance: -
CDR3aa: CASTLLGTGGYGYTF
CDR3nt: TGTGCCAGTACCCTTCTTGGTACAGGGGGGTATGGCTACACCTTC

j_gene: TRBJ1-2
v_gene: TRBV29-1
d_gene: -
abundance: -
CDR3aa: CSVAGRHSYGYTF
CDR3nt: TGCAGCGTTGCGGGCAGACATTCCTATGGCTACACCTTC

j_gene: TRBJ2-5
v_gene: TRBV11-1
d_gene: -
abundance: -
CDR3aa: CASSSTRALKRETQYF
CDR3nt: TGTGCCAGCAGCTCTACCCGGGCCTTAAAACGGGAGACCCAGTACTTC

j_gene: TRBJ2-3
v_gene: TRBV18
d_gene: TRBD2
abundance: -
CDR3aa: CASSPPSGNTDTQYF
CDR3nt: TGTGCCAGCTCACCCCCTAGCGGAAACACAGATACGCAGTATTTT

j_gene: TRBJ2-1
v_gene: TRBV13
d_gene: -
abundance: -
CDR3aa: CASSFPGDSLFEQFF
CDR3nt: TGTGCCAGCAGCTTTCCAGGGGACTCTTTGTTTGAGCAGTTCTTC

j_gene: TRBJ2-5
v_gene: TRBV5-6
d_gene: -
abundance: -
CDR3aa: CASSLVTGLQETQYF
CDR3nt: TGTGCCAGCAGCTTGGTGACGGGGCTCCAAGAGACCCAGTACTTC

j_gene: TRBJ1-3
v_gene: TRBV3-1
d_gene: -
abundance: -
CDR3aa: CASSQALQGAGNTIYF
CDR3nt: TGTGCCAGCAGCCAAGCCTTACAGGGTGCTGGAAACACCATATATTTT

j_gene: TRBJ1-5
v_gene: TRBV6-1
d_gene: -
abundance: -
CDR3aa: CASTEGVGSNQPQHF
CDR3nt: TGTGCCAGCACCGAGGGGGTAGGTTCGAATCAGCCCCAGCATTTT

j_gene: TRBJ1-2
v_gene: TRBV24-1
d_gene: -
abundance: -
CDR3aa: CATSTNSWPNYGYTF
CDR3nt: TGTGCCACCAGTACTAACAGCTGGCCCAACTATGGCTACACCTTC

j_gene: TRBJ2-7
v_gene: TRBV4-2
d_gene: TRBD1
abundance: -
CDR3aa: CASSHTGVLEQYF
CDR3nt: TGTGCCAGCAGCCACACAGGGGTCCTGGAGCAGTACTTC

j_gene: TRBJ1-1
v_gene: TRBV4-1
d_gene: TRBD1
abundance: -
CDR3aa: CASSQVPRQGVSTLNTEAFF
CDR3nt: TGCGCCAGCAGCCAAGTACCCAGACAGGGGGTATCTACCTTGAACACTGAAGCTTTCTTT

j_gene: TRBJ2-1
v_gene: TRBV19
d_gene: -
abundance: -
CDR3aa: CASSIDSPLSAGQDNEQFF
CDR3nt: TGTGCCAGTAGTATAGATTCCCCTCTCTCGGCAGGGCAGGACAATGAGCAGTTCTTC

j_gene: TRBJ1-4
v_gene: TRBV4-3
d_gene: -
abundance: -
CDR3aa: CASSQEARGEKLFF
CDR3nt: TGCGCCAGCAGCCAAGAGGCGAGGGGGGAAAAACTGTTTTTT

j_gene: TRBJ2-3
v_gene: TRBV20-1
d_gene: -
abundance: -
CDR3aa: CSARDWGATHTDTQYF
CDR3nt: TGCAGTGCTAGAGATTGGGGGGCAACACACACAGATACGCAGTATTTT

j_gene: TRBJ2-3
v_gene: TRBV2
d_gene: TRBD1
abundance: -
CDR3aa: CASRTLGTGGFTDTQYF
CDR3nt: TGTGCCAGCAGGACCCTGGGGACAGGGGGCTTCACAGATACGCAGTATTTT

j_gene: TRBJ1-2
v_gene: TRBV12-3/TRBV12-4
d_gene: TRBD1
abundance: -
CDR3aa: CASSLQGASGYGYTF
CDR3nt: TGTGCCAGCAGTTTACAGGGGGCGAGCGGCTATGGCTACACCTTC

j_gene: TRBJ1-2
v_gene: TRBV29-1
d_gene: -
abundance: -
CDR3aa: CSVDPGVYGYTF
CDR3nt: TGCAGCGTTGACCCAGGGGTCTATGGCTACACCTTC

j_gene: TRBJ1-6
v_gene: TRBV18
d_gene: -
abundance: few
CDR3aa: CASSRDSSYNSPLHF
CDR3nt: TGTGCCAGCTCACGAGACAGCTCCTATAATTCACCCCTCCACTTT

j_gene: TRBJ2-5
v_gene: TRBV13
d_gene: TRBD1
abundance: -
CDR3aa: CASSSRTGRYQETQYF
CDR3nt: TGTGCCAGCAGCTCGCGGACAGGGCGGTACCAAGAGACCCAGTACTTC

j_gene: TRBJ1-1
v_gene: TRBV5-1
d_gene: -
abundance: -
CDR3aa: CASRLYGDTEAFF
CDR3nt: TGCGCCAGCAGATTGTACGGGGACACTGAAGCTTTCTTT

j_gene: TRBJ2-3
v_gene: TRBV29-1
d_gene: -
abundance: -
CDR3aa: CSVDELATDTQYF
CDR3nt: TGCAGCGTTGATGAGCTAGCCACAGATACGCAGTATTTT

j_gene: TRBJ1-4
v_gene: TRBV28
d_gene: -
abundance: -
CDR3aa: CASSLGFSGLADEKLFF
CDR3nt: TGTGCCAGCAGTTTAGGGTTTTCGGGGTTGGCCGATGAAAAACTGTTTTTT

j_gene: TRBJ1-4
v_gene: TRBV5-1
d_gene: -
abundance: -
CDR3aa: CASSEGGEKLFF
CDR3nt: TGCGCCAGCAGCGAAGGTGGTGAAAAACTGTTTTTT

j_gene: TRBJ1-5
v_gene: TRBV12-3/TRBV12-4
d_gene: TRBD1
abundance: once
CDR3aa: CASSRTGVSNQPQHF
CDR3nt: TGTGCCAGCAGTCGGACAGGGGTCAGCAATCAGCCCCAGCATTTT

j_gene: TRBJ2-7
v_gene: TRBV19
d_gene: -
abundance: -
CDR3aa: CASSIKVAYSPHEQYF
CDR3nt: TGTGCCAGTAGTATCAAGGTGGCTTATTCTCCCCACGAGCAGTACTTC

j_gene: TRBJ2-1
v_gene: TRBV2
d_gene: -
abundance: -
CDR3aa: CASSEIDFYNEQFF
CDR3nt: TGTGCCAGCAGTGAGATCGACTTCTACAATGAGCAGTTCTTC

j_gene: TRBJ1-2
v_gene: TRBV5-4
d_gene: -
abundance: few
CDR3aa: CASSLGQFYGYTF
CDR3nt: TGTGCCAGCAGCTTGGGGCAGTTCTATGGCTACACCTTC

j_gene: TRBJ2-5
v_gene: TRBV29-1
d_gene: -
abundance: -
CDR3aa: CSVEPLKAGRRETQYF
CDR3nt: TGCAGCGTTGAACCCCTAAAGGCAGGGAGACGAGAGACCCAGTACTTC

j_gene: TRBJ1-1
v_gene: TRBV5-1
d_gene: -
abundance: -
CDR3aa: CASSLQYGNTEAFF
CDR3nt: TGCGCCAGCAGCCTACAATACGGGAACACTGAAGCTTTCTTT